Sequencing of this T cell receptor (beta chain) was carried out in a study of cytomegalovirus exposure and HLA in healthy donors. Study details: Both the roughly 120 validation repertoires and the roughly 700 first-cohort repertoires used the same platform, as reported by a later analysis.

CDR1 SQVTM and CDR2 ANQGSEA come from the germline V gene. This CDR3 contains 14 residues. The ends were cut back, 7 bases at V and 1 base at J, with 13 bases in the middle. Remarks on this clone: The antigen is not known.

Study-wide results and caveats: Subsequent analysis showed first-cohort TCR clusters tending to co-occur in 120 validation repertoires.

Only in-frame clones appear in the TCRdb table, and some are missing; sequencing was by immunoSEQ multiplex PCR. The sample lists some 140,000 clones, roughly 90% occurring once. The receptor's source is a young man in good health and CMV-seropositive. The chain links TRBV29-1 to TRBJ1-4; a weak D match, TRBD1 (5 bases). Sequencing was done on a sample of PBMCs. The CDR3, as DNA: TGCAGCGGTATCGCCCAGGGAACTAATGAAAAACTGTTTTTT. This gives the protein CSGIAQGTNEKLFF.